Shown below are 4 T cell receptor beta chains from a single sample sequenced in a study of cytomegalovirus exposure and HLA in healthy donors. 60 Vbeta and 13 Jbeta primers were used in PCR. The repertoire was sequenced with immunoSEQ multiplex PCR; TCRdb's copy has only in-frame clones and lacks some. The table lists 34,000 or so clones. The sample taken for sequencing was PBMCs. These TCRs come from a female donor in good health and CMV-seronegative.

The chain recombines TRBV5-1 with TRBJ2-7; the match to TRBD1 covers 9 bases. The CDR3 is 15 residues long. Germline CDR1 SGHRS, CDR2 YFSETQ. V shed 7 bases, J shed 0 bases, and the junction held 8 bases outside the gene matches. The CDR3 here is CASQTRTGVSYEQYF. Here the CDR3 DNA reads TGCGCCAGCCAGACTCGGACAGGGGTCTCCTACGAGCAGTACTTC.

The chain combines TRBV19 with TRBJ2-7; possibly TRBD1 for D (6 bases). CDR1 LNHDA and CDR2 SQIVND come from the germline V gene (reference sequence). V shed 3 bases and J shed 0 bases, with 9 bases lying between them. This CDR3 is 14 amino acids long. The CDR3 coding sequence is TGTGCCAGTAGTATGGGACATAGCTCCTACGAGCAGTACTTC. Its protein product is CASSMGHSSYEQYF. Variable domain in full (rest from reference TRBV19 and TRBJ2-7): DGGITQSPKYLFRKEGQNVTLSCEQNLNHDAMYWYRQDPGQGLRLIYYSQIVNDFQKGDIAEGYSVSREKKESFPLTVTSAQKNPTAFYLCASSMGHSSYEQYFGPGTRLTVT.

The CDR3 loop reads CASSPSTNEKLFF. The CDR3 DNA sequence: TGTGCCAGCAGCCCCTCAACTAATGAAAAACTGTTTTTT. V gene TRBV7-7 combines with J gene TRBJ1-4; D uncertain. The CDR3 loop spans 13 amino acids. CDR1 and CDR2 from the germline V gene are SSHAT and FNYEAQ (reference sequence). V lost 5 bases, J lost 0 bases, and 4 bases lay in between.

This sequence joins TRBV7-9 and TRBJ2-5, with unresolved D. This CDR3 is 15 amino acids long. From germline, CDR1 is SEHNR and CDR2 FQNEAQ (reference sequence). Trimming left V 5 bases short and J 0 bases short, with 13 bases between. The CDR3 nucleotides read TGTGCCAGCAGCCCACCGGGTAGCTACCAAGAGACCCAGTACTTC. Translated, it gives CASSPPGSYQETQYF.